The 29 T cell receptor beta chains presented below share a single source sample, sequenced in a study of T cells and copy number aberrations in small-cell lung cancer. TCRdb's table, derived via immunoSEQ multiplex PCR, lists solely in-frame clones and lacks some. Of roughly 3,000 clones listed, more than 60% are singletons. The sample was normal tissue next to the tumor. Every receptor here comes from a man aged 55 to 70 with small cell lung cancer.

This sequence joins TRBV7-9 and TRBJ1-4; 12 bases align to TRBD1. The junction had 10 bases not matched to a gene; V was cut back by 5 bases and J by 3 bases. This CDR3 has 18 amino acids. Germline CDR1 and CDR2: SEHNR and FQNEAQ (reference sequence). In DNA form, the CDR3 reads TGTGCCAGCAGCGCCCCAGGGACAGGGGGCGTTTCTAATGAAAAACTGTTTTTT. Translating it yields CASSAPGTGGVSNEKLFF.

The V gene is TRBV18, the J gene TRBJ1-1, with D perhaps TRBD1 (5 bases). Trimming removed 3 bases from V and 4 bases from J, with 9 bases in between. Germline values: CDR1 KGHSH, CDR2 LQKENI. The CDR3 has 13 amino acids. The CDR3 spells CASSPLGGTEAFF. The CDR3 DNA follows: TGTGCCAGCTCACCGCTGGGGGGCACTGAAGCTTTCTTT. Full variable domain (outside the CDR3, taken from reference TRBV18 and TRBJ1-1): NAGVMQNPRHLVRRRGQEARLRCSPMKGHSHVYWYRQLPEEGLKFMVYLQKENIIDESGMPKERFSAEFPKEGPSILRIQQVVRGDSAAYFCASSPLGGTEAFFGQGTRLTVV.

The chain carries TRBV7-9 and TRBJ1-3; unclear D gene. The germline V gene encodes CDR1 SEHNR and CDR2 FQNEAQ (reference sequence). Deletions cut 5 bases from V and 2 bases from J, with 10 bases between. CDR3 length equals 14 residues. CDR3 sequence reads: CASSLDPAGNTIYF. CDR3 coding DNA: TGTGCCAGCAGCCTAGACCCTGCTGGAAACACCATATATTTT.

The chain joins TRBV19 to TRBJ1-1; 8 nucleotides line up with TRBD1. The V gene's germline CDR1 is LNHDA and CDR2 SQIVND (reference sequence). The CDR3 covers 14 residues. The junction had 9 bases not matched to a gene; V was cut back by 2 bases and J by 10 bases. The CDR3 spells CASSITGGGEGAFF. CDR3 nucleotide sequence: TGTGCCAGTAGTATAACAGGGGGAGGTGAAGGAGCTTTCTTT.

The sample holds one count of this clone. The rearrangement uses TRBV10-1 and TRBJ2-6, with D maybe TRBD1 (6 bases). CDR1 and CDR2 (germline): WNHNN, SYGVQD (reference sequence). The V gene lost 4 bases and the J gene lost 4 bases, with 11 bases spanning the gap. This CDR3 contains 15 residues. The CDR3 coding sequence is TGCGCCAGCAGTGCCCCAGGGGCCGGGGCCAACGTCCTGACTTTC. It codes for CASSAPGAGANVLTF.

This sequence joins TRBV6-1 and TRBJ1-2, with D perhaps matching TRBD1 (5 bases). Germline CDR1 reads MNHNS; CDR2 reads SASEGT. This CDR3 contains 14 residues. V lost 10 bases, J lost 0 bases, and 15 bases lay in between. The CDR3 protein is CATTRDPANYGYTF. The CDR3 DNA reads as TGTGCCACCACCCGGGACCCCGCTAACTATGGCTACACCTTC.

V usage is TRBV9 and J usage is TRBJ2-2; TRBD1 might be the D (6 bases). The CDR3 consists of 17 residues. The V gene lost 4 bases and the J gene lost 3 bases, with 19 bases spanning the gap. CDR1 is SGDLS and CDR2 is YYNGEE in the germline V gene. The CDR3 DNA is TGTGCCAGCAGCTTTACTACAGGGCCCCGATACACCGGGGAGCTGTTTTTT. Its protein product is CASSFTTGPRYTGELFF.

The CDR3 protein is CASSSSAPRTPRNTEAFF. In nucleotides, the CDR3 is TGTGCCAGCAGCTCCTCCGCACCCCGGACACCCAGGAACACTGAAGCTTTCTTT. V and J are TRBV7-9 and TRBJ1-1; tentative D call: TRBD1 (5 bases). CDR3 length: 18 amino acids. The V gene's germline CDR1 is SEHNR and CDR2 FQNEAQ (reference sequence). Trimming cost V 4 bases and J 1 base, with 22 bases left between them.

This rearrangement joins TRBV5-5 to TRBJ1-3; D is unclear. CDR1 and CDR2 from the germline V gene are SGHKS and YYEKEE (reference sequence). V was shortened by 0 bases and J by 2 bases, with 6 bases between the two germline ends. This CDR3 spans 14 amino acids. Here the CDR3 DNA reads TGTGCCAGCAGCTTGGATAGTCCTGGAAACACCATATATTTT. This translates into CASSLDSPGNTIYF.

The chain combines TRBV5-1 with TRBJ1-1; D ambiguous. V lost 3 bases to trimming and J lost 0 bases, with 9 bases between them. This CDR3 contains 14 residues. Germline V lookup: CDR1 SGHRS, CDR2 YFSETQ. The CDR3: CASSSGLMNTEAFF. The CDR3 DNA follows: TGCGCCAGCAGCTCAGGTCTTATGAACACTGAAGCTTTCTTT. The full variable domain, with the rest looked up from reference TRBV5-1 and TRBJ1-1, is KAGVTQTPRYLIKTRGQQVTLSCSPISGHRSVSWYQQTPGQGLQFLFEYFSETQRNKGNFPGRFSGRQFSNSRSEMNVSTLELGDSALYLCASSSGLMNTEAFFGQGTRLTVV.

This chain links TRBV4-2 with TRBJ1-6; 8 bases match TRBD1. CDR1 is LGHNA and CDR2 is YNFKEQ in the germline V gene. The V segment lost 4 bases and the J segment 5 bases; nucleotides outside the gene matches: 10. CDR3 size: 17 residues. The CDR3 here is CASSPQGAEINNSPLHF. CDR3 coding DNA: TGTGCCAGCAGCCCCCAGGGGGCAGAAATTAATAATTCACCCCTCCACTTT.

The CDR3 region is CASSLRTEGAGYTF. Written as DNA, the CDR3 is TGTGCCAGCAGCCTGCGGACGGAGGGGGCTGGCTACACCTTC. The chain recombines TRBV7-6 with TRBJ1-2; 7 bases are a match to TRBD1. The length of the CDR3 is 14 residues. CDR1 and CDR2 from the germline V gene are SGHVS and FNYEAQ. V gave up 5 bases and J gave up 7 bases; unmatched junction bases: 10.

The chain employs TRBV13 and TRBJ2-7, with a weak D call TRBD1 (6 bases). CDR3 size: 15 residues. V shed 5 bases and J shed 8 bases, with 22 bases lying between them. The germline V gene has CDR1 PRHDT and CDR2 FYEKMQ (reference sequence). The CDR3 DNA is TGTGCCAGCAGCCTGGAGGACTGGGGAAGGGACAAGCAGTACTTC. It yields the protein CASSLEDWGRDKQYF.

The genes are TRBV7-9 and TRBJ2-3; 7 bases agree with TRBD2. The length of the CDR3 is 14 residues. V shed 0 bases, J shed 6 bases, and the junction held 3 bases outside the gene matches. Germline assignment: CDR1 SEHNR and CDR2 FQNEAQ (reference sequence). The CDR3 spells CASSLALGGDTQYF. The CDR3 DNA reads as TGTGCCAGCAGCTTAGCCCTGGGGGGGGATACGCAGTATTTT.

This chain connects TRBV5-5 to TRBJ2-3; D is unclear. The CDR3 totals 12 residues. CDR1 is SGHKS and CDR2 is YYEKEE in the germline V gene (reference sequence). The V and J ends lost 2 bases and 4 bases respectively, with 5 bases between them. The DNA for the CDR3 is TGTGCCAGCAGCTTTCTATCAGATACGCAGTATTTT. This encodes CASSFLSDTQYF. Full variable domain (outside the CDR3, taken from reference TRBV5-5 and TRBJ2-3): DAGVTQSPTHLIKTRGQQVTLRCSPISGHKSVSWYQQVLGQGPQFIFQYYEKEERGRGNFPDRFSARQFPNYSSELNVNALLLGDSALYLCASSFLSDTQYFGPGTRLTVL.

The rearrangement uses TRBV18 and TRBJ1-4, with 7 bases lining up with TRBD1. Per germline, CDR1 KGHSH and CDR2 LQKENI. V lost 4 bases, J lost 0 bases, and 5 bases stayed unmatched. The CDR3 extends over 16 amino acids. The CDR3: CASSHRQGTTNEKLFF. CDR3 DNA sequence: TGTGCCAGCTCACATAGACAGGGCACAACTAATGAAAAACTGTTTTTT.

The chain combines TRBV4-1 with TRBJ2-3, with D unclear. CDR1 and CDR2 from the germline V gene are MGHRA and YSYEKL. Trimming left V 0 bases short and J 2 bases short, with 18 bases between. CDR3 length: 18 residues. Written as DNA, the CDR3 is TGCGCCAGCAGCCAAGATTCCGGGCCAATAGTTCCCACAGATACGCAGTATTTT. Residues: CASSQDSGPIVPTDTQYF.

This clone showed up just once. This chain links TRBV19 with TRBJ2-3, with 10 bases aligning to TRBD2. The CDR3 has 17 amino acids. From germline, CDR1 is LNHDA and CDR2 SQIVND (reference sequence). V gave up 7 bases and J gave up 0 bases; unmatched junction bases: 10. CDR3 nucleotides: TGTGCCAGTACCCCCGGGACTAGCGCTACTAGCACAGATACGCAGTATTTT. Translated: CASTPGTSATSTDTQYF.

The chain combines TRBV9 with TRBJ2-3; D is possibly TRBD2 (5 bases). The CDR3 consists of 11 residues. Germline CDR1 and CDR2: SGDLS and YYNGEE. Trimming stripped 4 bases from V and 7 bases from J, with 7 bases between. CDR3 nucleotides: TGTGCCAGCAGCCAGGACTATACGCAGTATTTT. Its translation: CASSQDYTQYF.

The V call is TRBV7-9, the J call TRBJ2-1; D is undetermined. CDR1 is SEHNR, CDR2 FQNEAQ, per germline (reference sequence). The V end was cut by 3 bases, the J end by 4 bases, with 10 bases between. The CDR3 extends over 14 amino acids. In DNA form, the CDR3 reads TGTGCCAGCAGCTTGATGGCGGCTTACAATGAGCAGTTCTTC. This gives the protein CASSLMAAYNEQFF. Full variable domain (rest looked up from reference TRBV7-9 and TRBJ2-1): DTGVSQNPRHKITKRGQNVTFRCDPISEHNRLYWYRQTLGQGPEFLTYFQNEAQLEKSRLLSDRFSAERPKGSFSTLEIQRTEQGDSAMYLCASSLMAAYNEQFFGPGTRLTVL.

A note on this clone: One end of the junction varies from germline; a read error may be responsible. J is TRBJ2-7 and V is TRBV11-2; 11 bases fit TRBD2. The CDR3 is 17 amino acids. In germline, CDR1 is SGHAT, CDR2 FQNNGV. The CDR3 DNA reads as TGTGCCAGCAGCTTAGAAGTAGGACTAGCGGGTCCCTACAAGCAGTACTTC. Translating gives CASSLEVGLAGPYKQYF.

Concerning this clone itself: The same CDR3 arises from other DNA sequences in this sample as well. The J gene is TRBJ1-5, the V gene TRBV7-9; 7 nucleotides align to TRBD1. The length of the CDR3 is 16 residues. Germline CDR1 and CDR2: SEHNR and FQNEAQ (reference sequence). The J segment lost 7 bases and the V segment lost 5 bases, leaving 14 bases of the junction unmatched. The CDR3 nucleotides read TGTGCCAGCAGCAGTGGACCGGTTCAGGGGGGACAGCCCCAGCATTTT. This translates into CASSSGPVQGGQPQHF. The full variable domain, with the rest looked up from reference TRBV7-9 and TRBJ1-5, is DTGVSQNPRHKITKRGQNVTFRCDPISEHNRLYWYRQTLGQGPEFLTYFQNEAQLEKSRLLSDRFSAERPKGSFSTLEIQRTEQGDSAMYLCASSSGPVQGGQPQHFGDGTRLSIL.

The chain couples TRBV11-2 to TRBJ1-1; no firm D call. V shed 0 bases and J shed 7 bases, with 3 bases lying between them. Germline-derived CDR1 and CDR2 are SGHAT and FQNNGV. The CDR3 extends over 11 amino acids. The CDR3 region is CASSLEGEAFF. The CDR3 DNA reads TGTGCCAGCAGCTTAGAGGGTGAAGCTTTCTTT.

CDR3 residues: CASRPGQGGTGELFF. The CDR3 DNA is TGTGCCAGCCGACCCGGGCAGGGGGGCACCGGGGAGCTGTTTTTT. This rearrangement joins TRBV7-9 to TRBJ2-2, with D maybe TRBD1 (7 bases). Germline lookup yields CDR1 SEHNR and CDR2 FQNEAQ (reference sequence). This CDR3 has 15 residues. V dropped 8 bases and J dropped 4 bases, with 17 bases sitting between them.

The rearrangement uses TRBV9 and TRBJ2-1; maybe TRBD1 (6 bases). The germline V and J ends were trimmed by 0 bases and 5 bases, with 12 bases remaining between them. This CDR3 has 15 amino acids. CDR1 and CDR2 (germline): SGDLS, YYNGEE. The CDR3 DNA is TGTGCCAGCAGCGTAGGACAGGTATTTAACAATGAGCAGTTCTTC. Residues: CASSVGQVFNNEQFF.

A few counts support this clone. The chain recombines TRBV2 with TRBJ1-1; 11 nucleotides line up with TRBD1. The germline V gene encodes CDR1 SNHLY and CDR2 FYNNEI. CDR3 length: 15 amino acids. After removal of 7 bases from V and 5 bases from J, the junction contained 9 bases not matched to a gene. This chain's CDR3 is CASTGSGTGGTEAFF. DNA of the CDR3: TGTGCCAGCACCGGGTCCGGGACAGGGGGAACTGAAGCTTTCTTT.

This clone was seen a single time. This chain uses TRBV29-1 with TRBJ2-5; either TRBD1 or TRBD2 may fit D (5 bases each). Trimming shortened V by 4 bases and J by 3 bases, and 9 bases separated the two germline ends. The germline gives CDR1 SQVTM, CDR2 ANQGSEA. CDR3 length: 12 amino acids. DNA for the CDR3: TGCAGCGTTGTCGTGGGGGAAGAGACCCAGTACTTC. This encodes CSVVVGEETQYF. Full variable domain (outside the CDR3, taken from reference TRBV29-1 and TRBJ2-5): SAVISQKPSRDICQRGTSLTIQCQVDSQVTMMFWYRQQPGQSLTLIATANQGSEATYESGFVIDKFPISRPNLTFSTLTVSNMSPEDSSIYLCSVVVGEETQYFGPGTRLLVL.

The chain links TRBV5-5 to TRBJ2-4; D unclear. This CDR3 has 14 residues. Germline V gene lookup returns CDR1 SGHKS and CDR2 YYEKEE (reference sequence). V was trimmed by 0 bases and J by 2 bases, leaving 6 bases between them. The chain's CDR3 is CASSLDVPKNIQYF. The CDR3, as DNA: TGTGCCAGCAGCTTGGACGTTCCCAAAAACATTCAGTACTTC. Supplemented by reference TRBV5-5 and TRBJ2-4, the full variable domain reads DAGVTQSPTHLIKTRGQQVTLRCSPISGHKSVSWYQQVLGQGPQFIFQYYEKEERGRGNFPDRFSARQFPNYSSELNVNALLLGDSALYLCASSLDVPKNIQYFGAGTRLSVL.

The chain carries TRBV7-9 and TRBJ2-5; 8 bases are a match to TRBD2. The junction had 4 bases not matched to a gene; V was cut back by 4 bases and J by 3 bases. Germline V CDR1 and CDR2: SEHNR, FQNEAQ (reference sequence). The CDR3 consists of 14 residues. The CDR3 DNA follows: TGTGCCAGCAGCTCAAGCGGGGGTGAAGAGACCCAGTACTTC. Amino acid sequence: CASSSSGGEETQYF.